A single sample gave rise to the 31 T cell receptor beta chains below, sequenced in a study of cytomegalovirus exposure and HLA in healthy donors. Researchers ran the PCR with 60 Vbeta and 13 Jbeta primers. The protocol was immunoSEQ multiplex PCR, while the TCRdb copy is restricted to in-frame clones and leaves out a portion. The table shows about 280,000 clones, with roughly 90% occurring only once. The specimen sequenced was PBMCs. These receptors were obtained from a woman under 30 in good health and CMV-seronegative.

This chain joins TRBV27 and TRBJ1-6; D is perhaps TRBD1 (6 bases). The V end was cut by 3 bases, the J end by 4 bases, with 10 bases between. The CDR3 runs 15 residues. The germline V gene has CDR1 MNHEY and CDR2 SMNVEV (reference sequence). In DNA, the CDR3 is TGTGCCAGCAGTTTTTACCAGGGGTATAATTCACCCCTCCACTTT. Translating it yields CASSFYQGYNSPLHF.

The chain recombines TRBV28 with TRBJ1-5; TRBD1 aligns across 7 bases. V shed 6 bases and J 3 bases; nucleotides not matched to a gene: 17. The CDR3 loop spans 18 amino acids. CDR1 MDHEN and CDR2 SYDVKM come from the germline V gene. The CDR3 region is CASSRGSLGTEFNQPQHF. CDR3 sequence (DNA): TGTGCCAGCAGCCGAGGGTCCTTAGGGACAGAGTTCAATCAGCCCCAGCATTTT.

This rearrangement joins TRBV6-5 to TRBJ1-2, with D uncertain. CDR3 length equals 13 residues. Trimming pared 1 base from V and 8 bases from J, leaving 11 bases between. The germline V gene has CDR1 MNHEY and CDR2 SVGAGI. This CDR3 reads CASSYLPRSGYTF. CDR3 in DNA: TGTGCCAGCAGTTACTTGCCCCGGTCGGGCTACACCTTC.

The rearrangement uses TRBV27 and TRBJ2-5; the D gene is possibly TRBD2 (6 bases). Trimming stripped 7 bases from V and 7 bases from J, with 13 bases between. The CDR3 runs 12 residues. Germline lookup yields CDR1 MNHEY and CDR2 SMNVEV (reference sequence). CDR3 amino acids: CASNGNGGTQYF. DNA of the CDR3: TGTGCCAGCAATGGGAACGGGGGGACCCAGTACTTC.

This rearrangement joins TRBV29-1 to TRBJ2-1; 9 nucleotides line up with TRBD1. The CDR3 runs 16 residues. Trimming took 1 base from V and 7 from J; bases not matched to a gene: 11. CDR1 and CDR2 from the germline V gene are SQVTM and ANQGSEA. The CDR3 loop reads CSVEGGSGTGNNEQFF. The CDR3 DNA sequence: TGCAGCGTTGAAGGCGGTTCGGGGACAGGGAATAATGAGCAGTTCTTC.

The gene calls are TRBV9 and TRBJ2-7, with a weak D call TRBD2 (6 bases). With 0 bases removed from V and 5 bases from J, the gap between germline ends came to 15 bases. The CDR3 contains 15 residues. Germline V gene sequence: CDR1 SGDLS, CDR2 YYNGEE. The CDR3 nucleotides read TGTGCCAGCAGCGTAGGAGTTTGGGAGGTGCACGAGCAGTACTTC. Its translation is CASSVGVWEVHEQYF.

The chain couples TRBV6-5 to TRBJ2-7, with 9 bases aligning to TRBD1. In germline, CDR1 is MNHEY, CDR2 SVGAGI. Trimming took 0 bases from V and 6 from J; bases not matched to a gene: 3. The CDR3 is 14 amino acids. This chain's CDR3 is CASSYSDRGSEQYF. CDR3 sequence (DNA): TGTGCCAGCAGTTACTCGGACAGGGGTAGCGAGCAGTACTTC.

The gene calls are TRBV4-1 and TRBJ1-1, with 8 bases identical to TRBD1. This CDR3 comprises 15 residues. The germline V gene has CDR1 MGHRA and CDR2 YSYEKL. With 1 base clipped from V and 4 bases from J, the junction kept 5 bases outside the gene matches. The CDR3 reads CASSQVPGGTTEAFF. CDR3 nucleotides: TGCGCCAGCAGCCAAGTTCCAGGGGGCACCACTGAAGCTTTCTTT.

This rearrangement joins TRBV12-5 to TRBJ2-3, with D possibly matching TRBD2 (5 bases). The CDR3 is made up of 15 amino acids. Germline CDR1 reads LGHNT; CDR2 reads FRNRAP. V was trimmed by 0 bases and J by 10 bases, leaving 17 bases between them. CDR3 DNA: TGTGCTAGTGGTTTGGTAGAAGGACTTCGCCGGGCGCAGTATTTT. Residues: CASGLVEGLRRAQYF.

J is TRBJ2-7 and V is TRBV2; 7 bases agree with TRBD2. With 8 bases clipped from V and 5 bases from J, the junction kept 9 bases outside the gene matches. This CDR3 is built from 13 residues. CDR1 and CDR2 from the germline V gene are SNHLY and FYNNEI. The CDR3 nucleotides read TGTGCCAGCGTGGAAGGGGCGGGGGACGAGCAGTACTTC. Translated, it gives CASVEGAGDEQYF.

CDR3 protein: CASSEGQGSYNEQFF. The CDR3 region has the DNA TGTGCCAGCAGCGAGGGACAGGGATCCTACAATGAGCAGTTCTTC. V and J are TRBV5-6 and TRBJ2-1, with 9 bases identical to TRBD1. The J segment lost 1 base and the V segment lost 4 bases, leaving 3 bases of the junction unmatched. In germline, CDR1 is SGHDT, CDR2 YYEEEE. This CDR3 is built from 15 residues.

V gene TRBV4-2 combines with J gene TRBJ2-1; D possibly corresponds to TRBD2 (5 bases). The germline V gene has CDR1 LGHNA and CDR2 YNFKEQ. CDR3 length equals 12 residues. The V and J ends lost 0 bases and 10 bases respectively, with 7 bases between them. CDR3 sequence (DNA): TGTGCCAGCAGCCAAGATTGGAGGGAGCAGTTCTTC. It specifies CASSQDWREQFF.

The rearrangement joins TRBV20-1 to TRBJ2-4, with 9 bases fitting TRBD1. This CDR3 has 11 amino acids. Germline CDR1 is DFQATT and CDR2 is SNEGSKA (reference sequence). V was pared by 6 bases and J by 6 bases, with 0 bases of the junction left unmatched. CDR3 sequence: CSAGQGNIQYF. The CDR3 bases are TGCAGTGCGGGACAGGGAAACATTCAGTACTTC.

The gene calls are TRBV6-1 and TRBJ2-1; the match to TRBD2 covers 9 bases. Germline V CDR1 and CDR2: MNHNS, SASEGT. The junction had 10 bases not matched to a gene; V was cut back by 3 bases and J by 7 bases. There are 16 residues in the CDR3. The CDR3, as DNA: TGTGCCAGCAGTGACCCCTCGAGGAGCGGGGGGAATGAGCAGTTCTTC. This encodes CASSDPSRSGGNEQFF.

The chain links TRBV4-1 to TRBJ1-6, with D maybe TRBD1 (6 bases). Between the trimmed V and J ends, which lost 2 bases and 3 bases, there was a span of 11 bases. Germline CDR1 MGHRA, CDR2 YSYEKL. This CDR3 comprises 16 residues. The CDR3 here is CASSQPWDIYNSPLHF. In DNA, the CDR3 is TGCGCCAGCAGCCAACCATGGGACATCTATAATTCACCCCTCCACTTT.

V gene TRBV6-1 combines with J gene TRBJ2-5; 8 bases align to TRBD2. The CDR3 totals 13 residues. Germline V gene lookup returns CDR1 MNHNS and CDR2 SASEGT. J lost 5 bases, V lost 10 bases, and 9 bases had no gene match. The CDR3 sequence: CATDGGAGETQYF. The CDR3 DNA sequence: TGTGCCACCGACGGGGGGGCTGGGGAGACCCAGTACTTC.

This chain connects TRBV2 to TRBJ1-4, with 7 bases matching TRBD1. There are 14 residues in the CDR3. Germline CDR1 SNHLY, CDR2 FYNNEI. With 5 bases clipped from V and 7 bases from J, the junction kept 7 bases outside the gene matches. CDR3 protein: CASSPRDRAEKLFF. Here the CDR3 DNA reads TGTGCCAGCAGTCCCCGTGACAGGGCTGAAAAACTGTTTTTT. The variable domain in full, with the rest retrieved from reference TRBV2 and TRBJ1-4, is EPEVTQTPSHQVTQMGQEVILRCVPISNHLYFYWYRQILGQKVEFLVSFYNNEISEKSEIFDDQFSVERPDGSNFTLKIRSTKLEDSAMYFCASSPRDRAEKLFFGSGTQLSVL.

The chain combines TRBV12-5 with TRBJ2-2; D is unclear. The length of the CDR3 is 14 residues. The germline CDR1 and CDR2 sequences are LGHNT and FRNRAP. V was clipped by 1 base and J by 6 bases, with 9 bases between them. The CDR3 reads CASGLASYSGELFF. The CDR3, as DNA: TGTGCTAGTGGTTTGGCCTCGTACTCCGGGGAGCTGTTTTTT.

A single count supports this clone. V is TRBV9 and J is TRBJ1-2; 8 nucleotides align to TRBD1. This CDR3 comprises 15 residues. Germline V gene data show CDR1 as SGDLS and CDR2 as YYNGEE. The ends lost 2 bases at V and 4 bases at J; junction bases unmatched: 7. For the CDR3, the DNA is TGTGCCAGCAGCGTTGCGGACAGGGCTCTCTATGGCTACACCTTC. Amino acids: CASSVADRALYGYTF.

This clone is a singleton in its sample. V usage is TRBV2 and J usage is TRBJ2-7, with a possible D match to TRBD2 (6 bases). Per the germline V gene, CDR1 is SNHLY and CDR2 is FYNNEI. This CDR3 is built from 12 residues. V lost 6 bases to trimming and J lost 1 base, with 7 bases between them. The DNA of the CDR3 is TGTGCCAGCAGGGGGGGTTCCTACGAGCAGTACTTC. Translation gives CASRGGSYEQYF.

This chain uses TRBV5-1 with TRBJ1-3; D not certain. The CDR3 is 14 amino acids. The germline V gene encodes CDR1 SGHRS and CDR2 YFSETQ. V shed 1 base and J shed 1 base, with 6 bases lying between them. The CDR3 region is CASSLPSSGNTIYF. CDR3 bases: TGCGCCAGCAGCTTGCCGAGTTCTGGAAACACCATATATTTT.

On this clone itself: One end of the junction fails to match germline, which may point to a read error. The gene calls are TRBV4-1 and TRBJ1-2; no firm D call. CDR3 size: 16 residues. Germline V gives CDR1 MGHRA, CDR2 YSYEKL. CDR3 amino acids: CASSRLVGGSAHGYTF. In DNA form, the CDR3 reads TGCGCCAGCAGCCGCCTAGTTGGAGGCTCAGCCCATGGATACACCTTC.

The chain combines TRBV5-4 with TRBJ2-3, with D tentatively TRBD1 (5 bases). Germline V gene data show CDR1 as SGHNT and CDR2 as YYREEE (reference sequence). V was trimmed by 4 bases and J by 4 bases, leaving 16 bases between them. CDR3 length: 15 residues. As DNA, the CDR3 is TGTGCCAGCAGCCAGGGTAGCATTAACGCAGATACGCAGTATTTT. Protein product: CASSQGSINADTQYF. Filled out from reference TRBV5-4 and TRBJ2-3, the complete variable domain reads ETGVTQSPTHLIKTRGQQVTLRCSSQSGHNTVSWYQQALGQGPQFIFQYYREEENGRGNFPPRFSGLQFPNYSSELNVNALELDDSALYLCASSQGSINADTQYFGPGTRLTVL.

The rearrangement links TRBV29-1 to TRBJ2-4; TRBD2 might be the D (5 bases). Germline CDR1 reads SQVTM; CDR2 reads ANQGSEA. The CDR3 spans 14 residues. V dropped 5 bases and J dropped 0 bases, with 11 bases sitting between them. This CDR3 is CSVLPGIAKNIQYF. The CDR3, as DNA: TGCAGCGTTCTCCCCGGGATAGCCAAAAACATTCAGTACTTC. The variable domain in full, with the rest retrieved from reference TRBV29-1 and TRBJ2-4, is SAVISQKPSRDICQRGTSLTIQCQVDSQVTMMFWYRQQPGQSLTLIATANQGSEATYESGFVIDKFPISRPNLTFSTLTVSNMSPEDSSIYLCSVLPGIAKNIQYFGAGTRLSVL.

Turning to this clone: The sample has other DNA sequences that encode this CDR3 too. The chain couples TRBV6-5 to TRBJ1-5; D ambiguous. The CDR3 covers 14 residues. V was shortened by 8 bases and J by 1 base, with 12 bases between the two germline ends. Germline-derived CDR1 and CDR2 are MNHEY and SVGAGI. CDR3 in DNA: TGTGCCAGCTCCCGGGGAGGGAGCAATCAGCCCCAGCATTTT. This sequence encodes CASSRGGSNQPQHF.

This CDR3 is CASSFAGELFF. For the CDR3, the DNA is TGTGCCAGCAGTTTCGCCGGGGAGCTGTTTTTT. The chain recombines TRBV27 with TRBJ2-2; D unclear. V dropped 3 bases and J dropped 6 bases, with 2 bases sitting between them. Germline V CDR1 and CDR2: MNHEY, SMNVEV (reference sequence). CDR3 size: 11 residues.

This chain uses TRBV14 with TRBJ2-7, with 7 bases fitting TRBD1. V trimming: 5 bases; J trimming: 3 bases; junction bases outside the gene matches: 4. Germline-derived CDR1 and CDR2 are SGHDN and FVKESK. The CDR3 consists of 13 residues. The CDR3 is CASSTTGYYEQYF. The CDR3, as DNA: TGTGCCAGCAGCACGACAGGGTACTACGAGCAGTACTTC. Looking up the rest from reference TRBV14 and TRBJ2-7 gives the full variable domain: EAGVTQFPSHSVIEKGQTVTLRCDPISGHDNLYWYRRVMGKEIKFLLHFVKESKQDESGMPNNRFLAERTGGTYSTLKVQPAELEDSGVYFCASSTTGYYEQYFGPGTRLTVT.

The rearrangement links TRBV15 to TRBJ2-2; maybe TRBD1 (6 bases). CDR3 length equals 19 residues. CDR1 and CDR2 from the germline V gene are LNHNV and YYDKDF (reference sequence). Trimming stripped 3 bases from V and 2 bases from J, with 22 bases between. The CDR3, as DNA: TGTGCCACCAGCAGGAATCCCTACTCGGGACACCTAAACACCGGGGAGCTGTTTTTT. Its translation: CATSRNPYSGHLNTGELFF.

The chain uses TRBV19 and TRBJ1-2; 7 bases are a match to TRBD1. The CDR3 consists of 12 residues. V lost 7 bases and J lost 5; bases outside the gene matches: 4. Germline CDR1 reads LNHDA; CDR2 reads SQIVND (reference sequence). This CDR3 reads CASNDRVYGYTF. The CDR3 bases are TGTGCCAGTAACGACAGGGTTTATGGCTACACCTTC. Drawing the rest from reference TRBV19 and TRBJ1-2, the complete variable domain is DGGITQSPKYLFRKEGQNVTLSCEQNLNHDAMYWYRQDPGQGLRLIYYSQIVNDFQKGDIAEGYSVSREKKESFPLTVTSAQKNPTAFYLCASNDRVYGYTFGSGTRLTVV.

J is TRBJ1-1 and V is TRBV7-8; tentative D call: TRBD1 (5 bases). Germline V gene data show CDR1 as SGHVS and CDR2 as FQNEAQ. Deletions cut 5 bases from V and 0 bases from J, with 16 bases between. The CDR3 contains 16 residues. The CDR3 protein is CASSAVAGGMNTEAFF. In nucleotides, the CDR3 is TGTGCCAGCAGCGCAGTTGCGGGGGGGATGAACACTGAAGCTTTCTTT.

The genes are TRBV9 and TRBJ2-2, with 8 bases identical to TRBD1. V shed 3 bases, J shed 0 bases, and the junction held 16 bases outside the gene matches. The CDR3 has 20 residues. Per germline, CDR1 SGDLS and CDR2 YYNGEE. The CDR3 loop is CASSAPGTGHLRTNTGELFF. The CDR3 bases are TGTGCCAGCAGCGCCCCCGGGACAGGACATCTTCGGACGAACACCGGGGAGCTGTTTTTT.